The clone carrying this T cell receptor beta chain is judged medium-sized. Its specificity is not known. Indicated treatment: approximately 10-day PBMC culture with coronavirus spike peptide pools or control peptides (ViraFEST assay). Before the COVID-19 pandemic (2011-2018), CD4+ T cells were obtained from the unexposed donor. This entry belongs to a study of vaccination and CD4 T cells after COVID-19. Sequenced with the Oncomine TCR Beta short-read assay was DNA taken from cultured CD4+ T cells. Genomic DNA extraction was carried out from cultured CD4+ T cells. TCRdb re-analysed the PCR reads in MiXCR, keeping a single row per CDR3 protein. Here the sample spans nearly 9,500 distinct CDR3 sequences, approximately 34% being singletons. The CDR3 has 14 residues. Per germline, CDR1 MDHEN and CDR2 SYDVKM. With 5 bases removed from V and 0 bases from J, the gap between germline ends came to 8 bases.

The sequence came from a human donor in good health. The chain links TRBV28 to TRBJ1-5; tentatively, D is TRBD1 (5 bases). Sequencing input: CD4+ T cells from blood, cultured in vitro. The CDR3 DNA is TGTGCCAGCAGTGCCGGACATAGCAATCAGCCCCAGCATTTT. This gives the protein CASSAGHSNQPQHF. The entire variable domain, with the rest obtained from reference TRBV28 and TRBJ1-5, is as follows: DVKVTQSSRYLVKRTGEKVFLECVQDMDHENMFWYRQDPGLGLRLIYFSYDVKMKEKGDIPEGYSVSREKKERFSLILESASTNQTSMYLCASSAGHSNQPQHFGDGTRLSIL.